The 19 T cell receptor beta chains listed next were all sequenced from one sample in a study of molecular identifiers for immune sequencing clone quantification. Using its own MiXCR run on the PCR reads, TCRdb lists one record per CDR3 protein. The sample yields 50,000 to 75,000 distinct CDR3 sequences, approximately 18% seen once. Sequencing was carried out using naive CD8+ T cells from blood, with Jurkat cell RNA spiked in. Subset of the sample: FACS-sorted CD8+CD4-CCR7+CD45RA+ naive T cells. The receptors were gathered from a human donor in good health. Some libraries in this study had Jurkat cell RNA spiked in.

This clonotype was counted at least ten times. The chain links TRBV7-9 to TRBJ2-2; D is unresolved. This CDR3 is 16 amino acids long. Germline lookup yields CDR1 SEHNR and CDR2 FQNEAQ (reference sequence). The V end was cut by 8 bases, the J end by 6 bases, with 22 bases between. CDR3 DNA sequence: TGTGCCAGCTACTACACAGTTGTCTTTTCCTCCGGGGAGCTGTTTTTT. This encodes CASYYTVVFSSGELFF.

This clonotype was counted between two and nine times. The chain couples TRBV28 to TRBJ1-1, with no clear D. With 0 bases removed from V and 2 bases from J, the gap between germline ends came to 4 bases. The CDR3 covers 13 residues. Germline values: CDR1 MDHEN, CDR2 SYDVKM. The DNA for the CDR3 is TGTGCCAGCAGTTTATGGGGTAACACTGAAGCTTTCTTT. Translating it yields CASSLWGNTEAFF.

This clonotype was recorded at least ten times. The genes are TRBV4-3 and TRBJ2-5, with D maybe TRBD2 (6 bases). This CDR3 spans 20 amino acids. Trimming cost V 2 bases and J 0 bases, with 25 bases left between them. The V gene's germline CDR1 is LGHNA and CDR2 YSLEER. CDR3 in DNA: TGCGCCAGCAGCCAATCGTGGCTGAGCGGTGCGGGACCGTACCAAGAGACCCAGTACTTC. Amino acids: CASSQSWLSGAGPYQETQYF.

This clonotype was recorded at least ten times. V usage is TRBV6-5 and J usage is TRBJ2-5, with D maybe TRBD2 (6 bases). The CDR3 spans 15 residues. CDR1 is MNHEY and CDR2 is SVGAGI in the germline V gene. V shed 4 bases and J shed 5 bases, with 17 bases lying between them. The DNA of the CDR3 is TGTGCCAGCAGTTCCTGGACTACCCCGGGGGAGACCCAGTACTTC. It codes for CASSSWTTPGETQYF.

A word on this clonotype: A much larger clone differs from this one at a single base, so this may be a read error. V is TRBV5-6 and J is TRBJ2-1; 9 bases are shared with TRBD2. With 0 bases clipped from V and 2 bases from J, the junction kept 9 bases outside the gene matches. This CDR3 has 18 amino acids. Germline V gene sequence: CDR1 SGHDT, CDR2 YYEEEE. In DNA form, the CDR3 reads TGTGCCAGCAGCTTGGTACTAGCGGGCGGACCCACCTACAATGAGCAGTTCTTC. This codes for CASSLVLAGGPTYNEQFF.

This clonotype was picked up many times. V gene TRBV27 combines with J gene TRBJ2-7; 9 bases are shared with TRBD2. The CDR3 is 14 residues long. CDR1 and CDR2 from the germline V gene are MNHEY and SMNVEV (reference sequence). V lost 2 bases, J lost 5 bases, and 4 bases stayed unmatched. The CDR3 DNA reads as TGTGCCAGCAGTTTAGCGGGAGGGCTGCACGAGCAGTACTTC. Translated: CASSLAGGLHEQYF.

This clonotype came up once. A much larger clone lies a single base off, so this may be a read error. Because the CDR3 is missing its conserved closing phenylalanine or tryptophan, this is likely a read error. The rearrangement joins TRBV11-2 to TRBJ2-7; tentative D call: TRBD1 (5 bases). Germline V gene lookup returns CDR1 SGHAT and CDR2 FQNNGV. This CDR3 comprises 13 residues. With 5 bases removed from V and 3 bases from J, the gap between germline ends came to 11 bases. CDR3 protein: CASSVQAHYEQYS. The CDR3 nucleotides read TGTGCCAGCAGCGTACAGGCGCACTACGAGCAGTACTCC.

This clonotype was found many times. The rearrangement links TRBV2 to TRBJ1-5, with D uncertain. V was cut by 3 bases and J by 1 base, with 10 bases left in between. This CDR3 is 15 amino acids long. Germline V gene data show CDR1 as SNHLY and CDR2 as FYNNEI. CDR3 DNA: TGTGCCAGCAGTGATAACAGTTTGAGCAATCAGCCCCAGCATTTT. Protein sequence: CASSDNSLSNQPQHF.

This clonotype was recorded at least ten times. The chain has TRBV2 and TRBJ2-7, with 7 bases lining up with TRBD1. Unmatched junction bases numbered 11, after V lost 6 bases and J lost 3 bases. CDR1 is SNHLY, CDR2 FYNNEI, per germline. The CDR3 has 15 residues. CDR3 amino acids: CASRENRGMGYEQYF. Written as DNA, the CDR3 is TGTGCCAGCAGGGAAAACAGGGGTATGGGCTACGAGCAGTACTTC.

This clonotype has a count of ten or more. This chain joins TRBV11-2 and TRBJ2-1; D perhaps matches TRBD2 (7 bases). The V and J ends lost 1 base and 2 bases respectively, with 15 bases between them. The CDR3 is 17 residues long. Germline V CDR1 and CDR2: SGHAT, FQNNGV. The CDR3 DNA reads TGTGCCAGCAGCTTAGTTAGGGGGAGCGGGACCTACAATGAGCAGTTCTTC. It specifies CASSLVRGSGTYNEQFF.

Notes on this clonotype: Just one base apart from a much larger clone, this may be a read error. This chain joins TRBV7-9 and TRBJ2-7; 7 bases are shared with TRBD1. Germline V gene sequence: CDR1 SEHNR, CDR2 FQNEAQ (reference sequence). Germline trimming cut 1 base from V and 9 bases from J; bases unmatched to any gene: 9. The CDR3 spans 14 residues. For the CDR3, the DNA is TGTGCCAGCAGCTTAGGATCCCCTCCAGGGGGGCAGTACTTC. Amino acids: CASSLGSPPGGQYF.

This clonotype has a handful of counts. One base away lies a much larger clone, so this may be a sequencing read error. The rearrangement uses TRBV6-5 and TRBJ1-1; a possible D gene is TRBD1 (6 bases). From germline, CDR1 is MNHEY and CDR2 SVGAGI. V gave up 0 bases and J gave up 6 bases, with 11 bases separating them. The CDR3 has 14 amino acids. DNA of the CDR3: TGTGCCAGCAGTTACTCCACCAGGGGCTCTGAAGCTTTCTTT. Amino acid sequence: CASSYSTRGSEAFF.

This clonotype was picked up many times. The chain links TRBV28 to TRBJ2-1, with TRBD2 identical over 8 bases. The CDR3 runs 14 residues. In germline, CDR1 is MDHEN, CDR2 SYDVKM. The trim removed 7 bases at V and 4 bases at J, leaving 6 bases unmatched. The CDR3: CASNGGRTYNEQFF. The CDR3 nucleotides read TGTGCCAGCAATGGCGGGAGGACATACAATGAGCAGTTCTTC.

The sample holds many counts of this clonotype. V gene TRBV19 combines with J gene TRBJ1-5; no clear D. Germline CDR1 is LNHDA and CDR2 is SQIVND (reference sequence). This CDR3 is built from 13 residues. The V and J ends lost 3 bases and 0 bases respectively, with 3 bases between them. CDR3 sequence: CASSMHSNQPQHF. In DNA, the CDR3 is TGTGCCAGTAGTATGCATAGCAATCAGCCCCAGCATTTT. Filled out from reference TRBV19 and TRBJ1-5, the complete variable domain reads DGGITQSPKYLFRKEGQNVTLSCEQNLNHDAMYWYRQDPGQGLRLIYYSQIVNDFQKGDIAEGYSVSREKKESFPLTVTSAQKNPTAFYLCASSMHSNQPQHFGDGTRLSIL.

This clonotype was counted only a few times. The chain joins TRBV29-1 to TRBJ2-7, with D possibly being TRBD1 (5 bases). CDR1 is SQVTM and CDR2 is ANQGSEA in the germline V gene. CDR3 length: 15 residues. The V and J ends lost 0 bases and 3 bases respectively, with 15 bases between them. This CDR3 is CSVEDRESSDYEQYF. The CDR3 DNA sequence: TGCAGCGTTGAAGACAGGGAATCATCGGACTACGAGCAGTACTTC.

This clonotype was seen at least ten times. The J gene is TRBJ2-7, the V gene TRBV27; 7 bases line up with TRBD1. From germline, CDR1 is MNHEY and CDR2 SMNVEV (reference sequence). J lost 5 bases, V lost 5 bases, and 15 bases had no gene match. CDR3 length: 16 residues. This chain's CDR3 is CASSHPDRVRGDEQYF. CDR3 DNA sequence: TGTGCCAGCAGTCATCCAGACAGGGTGAGAGGGGACGAGCAGTACTTC.

Only a few counts were recorded for this clonotype. This rearrangement joins TRBV12-3 or TRBV12-4 to TRBJ2-6, with D possibly matching TRBD1 (6 bases). V was cut by 6 bases and J by 4 bases, with 13 bases left in between. CDR3 length: 15 amino acids. CDR3 coding DNA: TGTGCCAGCAGACCTACAGGGAAAGGGGCCAACGTCCTGACTTTC. It specifies CASRPTGKGANVLTF.

In its sample, this clonotype was seen a few times. This sequence joins TRBV7-9 and TRBJ2-7; 10 nucleotides align to TRBD1. This CDR3 has 16 amino acids. V lost 5 bases, J lost 2 bases, and 9 bases stayed unmatched. Germline CDR1 SEHNR, CDR2 FQNEAQ (reference sequence). Written as DNA, the CDR3 is TGTGCCAGCAGCCGACCGGGACAGGGGTCCCCCTACGAGCAGTACTTC. This codes for CASSRPGQGSPYEQYF.

This clonotype was detected a few times. Germline and junction disagree at one end, which may indicate a read error. The chain combines TRBV12-3 or TRBV12-4 with TRBJ2-7; no firm D call. This CDR3 is 13 amino acids long. The CDR3 DNA sequence: TGTGCCAGCAGTAAGGGCACGTCCTACGAGCAGTGCTTC. Residues: CASSKGTSYEQCF.